This TCR beta chain appears in the sequencing data of a study of cytomegalovirus exposure and HLA in healthy donors. Vbeta (60) and Jbeta (13) primers were used in the PCR. Clones were read by immunoSEQ multiplex PCR, and TCRdb kept only the in-frame ones, dropping some. The sample shows approximately 110,000 clones, about 80% of them seen only once. Notes on the study in general: According to a later analysis, donors in an Asian-associated ancestry cluster reportedly had fewer N-insertions than the 666-donor mean. Most TCR beta V segments were productive about 87% or about 30% of the time in an earlier analysis.

Note on this clone: The antigen is undetermined.

This CDR3 contains 15 residues. Germline lookup yields CDR1 SEHNR and CDR2 FQNEAQ (reference sequence). With 4 bases removed from V and 3 bases from J, the gap between germline ends came to 16 bases. The gene calls are TRBV7-9 and TRBJ2-7; D is possibly TRBD2 (6 bases). The receptor comes from a man aged 50-60 years in good health and CMV-seropositive. The material sequenced was PBMCs. As DNA, the CDR3 is TGTGCCAGCAGCTCCCACCTCCGGGAGTACTACGAGCAGTACTTC. This encodes CASSSHLREYYEQYF.